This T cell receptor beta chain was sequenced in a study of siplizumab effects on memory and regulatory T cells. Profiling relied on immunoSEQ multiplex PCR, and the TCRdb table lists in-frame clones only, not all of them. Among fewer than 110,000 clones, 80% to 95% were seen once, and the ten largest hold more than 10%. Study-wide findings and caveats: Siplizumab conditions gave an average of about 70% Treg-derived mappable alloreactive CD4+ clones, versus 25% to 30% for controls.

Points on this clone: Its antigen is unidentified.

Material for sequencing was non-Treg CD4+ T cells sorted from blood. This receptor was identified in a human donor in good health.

CDR3 in amino acids: CASSFDGQGARETQYF. CDR3 nucleotides: TGCGCCAGCAGCTTTGACGGACAGGGGGCGAGAGAGACCCAGTACTTC. The chain links TRBV5-1 to TRBJ2-5; 11 nucleotides agree with TRBD1. The CDR3 covers 16 residues. Germline V gene sequence: CDR1 SGHRS, CDR2 YFSETQ. J lost 4 bases, V lost 2 bases, and 7 bases had no gene match.